The 21 T cell receptor beta chains presented below share a single source sample, sequenced in a study of cytomegalovirus exposure and HLA in healthy donors. PCR amplification relied on 60 Vbeta primers (plus 13 Jbeta primers). Method: immunoSEQ multiplex PCR; TCRdb's copy keeps in-frame clones and lacks some. Of around 220,000 clones in the sample, around 83% were seen once. The source material was PBMCs. The receptors originated from a girl aged 5 to 17 in good health and CMV-seronegative.

This rearrangement joins TRBV5-1 to TRBJ2-3; 15 nucleotides align to TRBD2. The CDR3 is made up of 16 amino acids. Trimming at V came to 5 bases and at J to 6 bases, leaving 7 bases not matched to a gene. The V gene's germline CDR1 is SGHRS and CDR2 YFSETQ. CDR3 DNA sequence: TGCGCCAGCAGACGGGGACTAGCGGGAGGTCTCGATACGCAGTATTTT. It specifies CASRRGLAGGLDTQYF.

The rearrangement joins TRBV19 to TRBJ2-1; 12 nucleotides line up with TRBD2. This CDR3 has 16 residues. V trimming: 3 bases; J trimming: 6 bases; junction bases outside the gene matches: 6. The germline V gene has CDR1 LNHDA and CDR2 SQIVND (reference sequence). CDR3 residues: CASSIPGLAGANEQFF. The CDR3 DNA reads as TGTGCCAGTAGTATCCCGGGACTAGCGGGTGCCAATGAGCAGTTCTTC.

The J gene is TRBJ1-3, the V gene TRBV6-5; D remains unclear. The CDR3 has 16 residues. V was trimmed by 2 bases and J by 0 bases, leaving 11 bases between them. Germline CDR1 and CDR2: MNHEY and SVGAGI. The CDR3 loop reads CASSYQDGISGNTIYF. The CDR3 DNA is TGTGCCAGCAGTTACCAGGACGGGATCTCTGGAAACACCATATATTTT.

The chain employs TRBV28 and TRBJ2-2; 14 bases map to TRBD2. Per germline, CDR1 MDHEN and CDR2 SYDVKM. The V gene end was trimmed by 1 base and the J gene end by 8 bases; junction bases not matched to a gene: 12. CDR3 length: 19 amino acids. DNA of the CDR3: TGTGCCAGCAGTTTATCCGTGGGACTAGCGGGAGCTAGTTCGGGGGAGCTGTTTTTT. It yields the protein CASSLSVGLAGASSGELFF. Based on the CDR3 plus reference TRBV28 and TRBJ2-2, the full variable domain is DVKVTQSSRYLVKRTGEKVFLECVQDMDHENMFWYRQDPGLGLRLIYFSYDVKMKEKGDIPEGYSVSREKKERFSLILESASTNQTSMYLCASSLSVGLAGASSGELFFGEGSRLTVL.

CDR3 sequence (DNA): TGTGCCAGCAGTCCCTTGGGACAGGGGAACACTGAAGCTTTCTTT. Translation gives CASSPLGQGNTEAFF. The chain carries TRBV28 and TRBJ1-1; 9 positions match TRBD1. CDR3 length: 15 amino acids. Germline trimming cut 5 bases from V and 1 base from J; bases unmatched to any gene: 5. Per the germline V gene, CDR1 is MDHEN and CDR2 is SYDVKM.

In this sample, this clone turned up a few times. The chain joins TRBV12-2 to TRBJ1-4; the table assigns TRBD1, which was not confirmed against the DNA. TRBV12-2 is a known pseudogene. CDR3 length equals 17 residues. The CDR3 region is CASRLESPGEYWEKLFF. The DNA for the CDR3 is TGTGCAAGTCGCTTAGAGAGTCCAGGGGAATACTGGGAAAAACTGTTTTTT.

This clone was seen more than once but under ten times. This rearrangement joins TRBV4-1 to TRBJ1-1, with D maybe TRBD1 (6 bases). V gave up 3 bases and J gave up 3 bases, with 17 bases separating them. Germline values: CDR1 MGHRA, CDR2 YSYEKL. CDR3 length: 16 amino acids. The CDR3 spells CASSHSPGQRDTEAFF. The CDR3 bases are TGCGCCAGCAGCCATTCCCCCGGACAGAGAGACACTGAAGCTTTCTTT.

The chain couples TRBV30 to TRBJ1-4; D remains unclear. The length of the CDR3 is 13 residues. Germline values: CDR1 GTSNPN, CDR2 SVGIG (reference sequence). V was trimmed by 3 bases and J by 8 bases, leaving 13 bases between them. The CDR3 coding sequence is TGTGCCTGGAGCACAGACCCGGCGGAAAAACTGTTTTTT. Protein: CAWSTDPAEKLFF.

This chain uses TRBV9 with TRBJ2-7; no reliable D call. CDR3 length: 15 amino acids. Germline CDR1 and CDR2: SGDLS and YYNGEE. V was trimmed by 2 bases and J by 0 bases, leaving 12 bases between them. The DNA for the CDR3 is TGTGCCAGCAGCGTCGATCCAGGCAGCTCCTACGAGCAGTACTTC. Protein: CASSVDPGSSYEQYF. Supplemented by reference TRBV9 and TRBJ2-7, the full variable domain reads DSGVTQTPKHLITATGQRVTLRCSPRSGDLSVYWYQQSLDQGLQFLIQYYNGEERAKGNILERFSAQQFPDLHSELNLSSLELGDSALYFCASSVDPGSSYEQYFGPGTRLTVT.

The sample holds one count of this clone. The chain joins TRBV7-3 to TRBJ2-3, with 7 bases fitting TRBD2. The CDR3 totals 17 residues. Trimming at V came to 4 bases and at J to 4 bases, leaving 14 bases not matched to a gene. The V gene's germline CDR1 is SGHTA and CDR2 FQGTGA. CDR3 DNA sequence: TGTGCCAGCAGCTACCAGGGACGAGCGGGGACTCCAGATACGCAGTATTTT. This encodes CASSYQGRAGTPDTQYF. The variable domain in full, completed from reference TRBV7-3 and TRBJ2-3, reads GAGVSQTPSNKVTEKGKYVELRCDPISGHTALYWYRQSLGQGPEFLIYFQGTGAADDSGLPNDRFFAVRPEGSVSTLKIQRTERGDSAVYLCASSYQGRAGTPDTQYFGPGTRLTVL.

This chain joins TRBV25-1 and TRBJ2-1, with 8 bases identical to TRBD1. The CDR3 runs to 16 residues. V lost 3 bases and J lost 7; bases outside the gene matches: 11. CDR1 is MGHDK, CDR2 SYGVNS, per germline. CDR3 in DNA: TGTGCCAGCAGTGACCTCGACAGGGGAGTTAGGAATGAGCAGTTCTTC. Translating gives CASSDLDRGVRNEQFF.

The chain employs TRBV10-3 and TRBJ1-3; D is uncertain. Trimming took 6 bases from V and 0 from J, leaving 27 bases between them. The CDR3 covers 20 residues. Germline values: CDR1 ENHRY, CDR2 SYGVKD. The CDR3 reads CAIRNPLISAPEISGNTIYF. In nucleotides, the CDR3 is TGTGCCATCAGGAATCCATTAATCTCTGCCCCTGAGATCTCTGGAAACACCATATATTTT.

The chain combines TRBV30 with TRBJ1-2; 9 positions match TRBD1. The germline gives CDR1 GTSNPN, CDR2 SVGIG (reference sequence). With V trimmed by 6 bases and J by 7 bases, 9 bases remained unmatched. The CDR3 is 13 residues long. The CDR3 nucleotides read TGTGCCTGTTCGGGACAGGGTTTTTCTGGCTACACCTTC. Translating it yields CACSGQGFSGYTF.

To note about this clone: Mismatch with germline at one junction end may stem from a read error. The chain joins TRBV7-2 to TRBJ2-1, with 8 bases aligning to TRBD1. The germline CDR1 and CDR2 sequences are SGHTA and FQGNSA. This CDR3 has 19 residues. CDR3: CASSLLDDRTGRSFNEQFF. Here the CDR3 DNA reads TGTGCCAGCAGCTTACTTGACGATCGGACAGGGAGGTCCTTCAATGAGCAGTTCTTC.

Only one count was recorded for this clone. The chain uses TRBV28 and TRBJ2-1; 11 nucleotides match TRBD2. The germline gives CDR1 MDHEN, CDR2 SYDVKM. The CDR3 contains 16 residues. V dropped 4 bases and J dropped 4; count of bases not matched to a gene: 6. CDR3 nucleotides: TGTGCCAGCAGTTCTAGCGGGAGGTTAGGGTACAATGAGCAGTTCTTC. Amino acids: CASSSSGRLGYNEQFF.

V usage is TRBV4-3 and J usage is TRBJ1-2; perhaps TRBD1 as D (5 bases). V was clipped by 5 bases and J by 4 bases, with 11 bases between them. This CDR3 has 13 residues. Germline CDR1 reads LGHNA; CDR2 reads YSLEER. CDR3 protein: CASSGGVGYGYTF. Written as DNA, the CDR3 is TGCGCCAGCAGCGGGGGGGTTGGCTATGGCTACACCTTC.

The chain couples TRBV4-3 to TRBJ2-5, with 10 bases identical to TRBD2. The V and J ends lost 1 base and 4 bases, in that order; junction bases with no gene match: 9. The length of the CDR3 is 17 residues. CDR1 and CDR2 from the germline V gene are LGHNA and YSLEER. In DNA form, the CDR3 reads TGCGCCAGCAGCCAAGTACGCCTGTCTAGCGGGGGAGAGACCCAGTACTTC. Amino acids: CASSQVRLSSGGETQYF.

The CDR3 nucleotides read TGTGCCAGCAGCGCATCAGGGCTAGTGAAGGACAATCAGCCCCAGCATTTT. Its translation is CASSASGLVKDNQPQHF. The chain carries TRBV7-3 and TRBJ1-5, with a tentative D call TRBD1 (5 bases). From germline, CDR1 is SGHTA and CDR2 FQGTGA. The CDR3 is made up of 17 amino acids. Trimming left V 5 bases short and J 3 bases short, with 20 bases between.

The chain links TRBV29-1 to TRBJ1-2; 8 nucleotides align to TRBD1. Germline V gives CDR1 SQVTM, CDR2 ANQGSEA. The CDR3 totals 13 residues. Trimming took 5 bases from V and 4 from J; bases not matched to a gene: 6. CDR3 DNA sequence: TGCAGCGTTACCCCTACAGGGGGCTATGGCTACACCTTC. Translated, it gives CSVTPTGGYGYTF.

The chain employs TRBV6-9 and TRBJ2-3; TRBD2 aligns across 8 bases. V was clipped by 4 bases and J by 2 bases; unmatched bases: 8. Germline V gives CDR1 MNHGY, CDR2 SVAAGI. The CDR3 consists of 16 residues. CDR3 amino acids: CASSSGTRGVTDTQYF. The CDR3 DNA sequence: TGTGCCAGCAGTTCCGGGACTAGGGGGGTCACAGATACGCAGTATTTT.

The CDR3 sequence is CASSLLSGVGHEKLFF. CDR3 DNA: TGCGCCAGCAGCTTACTATCCGGGGTCGGTCATGAAAAACTGTTTTTT. The chain carries TRBV5-1 and TRBJ1-4; D is ambiguous. Germline CDR1 is SGHRS and CDR2 is YFSETQ. Trimming took 2 bases from V and 6 from J, leaving 17 bases between them. This CDR3 is built from 16 residues.